Listed below are T cell receptor beta chains from one sample, sequenced in a study of CD8 T cells in cerebrospinal fluid in Alzheimer's disease. From the 10x single-cell sequencing reads, TCRdb lists one entry per CDR3 protein and no DNA. In total, the table holds 1,500 to 2,000 distinct CDR3 sequences. The sequencing sample was made of cerebrospinal fluid. The source is a human donor with mild cognitive impairment. The CDR3 runs from the conserved cysteine through the conserved F or W. Size values are once, few and many counts, or a class for expanded clones, and some rows have none.

>medium-sized|TRBV18|TRBJ1-5
CASSVTENQPQHF
>medium-sized|TRBV6-4|TRBJ2-1
CASSVTGTRDEQFF
>medium-sized|TRBV5-1|TRBJ2-1
CASSLDPSGLSYNEQFF
>medium-sized|TRBV4-2|TRBJ2-5
CASSPRRAGVGETQYF
>large|TRBV7-6|TRBJ2-2
CASRDGWNTGELFF
>large|TRBV7-3|TRBJ2-3
CASSILAGGPHTQYF
>medium-sized|TRBV20-1|TRBJ1-4
CSASSPGHSEKLFF
>medium-sized|TRBV28|TRBJ2-7
CASSRISWEQYF
>-|TRBV7-9|TRBJ1-2
CASSFPATVYNYGYTF
>medium-sized|TRBV6-6|TRBJ2-3
CASRAGTGGRTDTQYF
>medium-sized|TRBV27|TRBJ2-2
CASGTPLETGELFF
>large|TRBV12-3/TRBV12-4|TRBJ2-7
CASSLGLAGPMRRYF
>medium-sized|TRBV12-3/TRBV12-4|TRBJ1-4
CASSLTGFNEKLFF
>medium-sized|TRBV3-1|TRBJ2-7
CASSQEKIAGGGGEQYF
>medium-sized|TRBV27|TRBJ2-4
CASSSPGRGGPAKNIQYF
>-|TRBV6-5|TRBJ2-3
CATRDGSTDTQYF
>medium-sized|TRBV7-2|TRBJ2-3
CASSLGIDSGTDTQYF
>-|TRBV24-1|TRBJ2-3
CATSDWTSGASTDTQYF
>-|TRBV5-1|TRBJ2-2
CASSLLTGPDTGELFF
>large|TRBV6-1|TRBJ2-1
CASREAYNEQFF
>medium-sized|TRBV5-6|TRBJ1-2
CASSLTGGDGYTF
>large|TRBV11-2|TRBJ1-1
CASSLAGDTEAFF
>large|TRBV3-1|TRBJ1-1
CASSPGTGYTHTEAFF
>medium-sized|TRBV7-9|TRBJ2-1
CASSLVQGPDEQFF
>-|TRBV13|TRBJ2-2
CASRHRLAGERGELFF
>large|TRBV7-2|TRBJ2-1
CASSLGSSSYNEQFF
>medium-sized|TRBV6-1|TRBJ2-5
CASSEAGTSGPETQYF
>-|TRBV28|TRBJ1-6
CASNLSGTVNSPLHF
>medium-sized|TRBV19|TRBJ2-7
CASTDSTYEQYF
>medium-sized|TRBV9|TRBJ2-2
CASSVISAGELFF
>large|TRBV14|TRBJ2-7
CASSQDTAYEQYF
>large|TRBV5-1|TRBJ2-1
CASSFGQTYNEQFF
>medium-sized|TRBV28|TRBJ2-7
CASRPKRGQGLYEQYF
>medium-sized|TRBV19|TRBJ2-1
CASSQGVPSYNEQFF
>-|TRBV10-3|TRBJ2-1
CAISVRWEGSGEQFF
>medium-sized|TRBV4-1|TRBJ2-3
CASGGTDTQYF
>medium-sized|TRBV12-3/TRBV12-4|TRBJ2-1
CASRAGGGGLVEQFF
>medium-sized|TRBV6-5|TRBJ2-1
CASSPGTGLNEQFF
>medium-sized|TRBV2|TRBJ1-2
CASSEVPTRGRGYTF